The 13 T cell receptor beta chains presented below share a single source sample, sequenced in a study of shared clonotypes between healthy human individuals. The method was immunoSEQ multiplex PCR; TCRdb's version includes in-frame clones alone and lacks a portion of them. The repertoire has 200,000 to 250,000 clones, about 65% of them found once; the top ten carry over 8.5%. Sequences were obtained from memory CD4+ T cells sorted from blood. Subset meaning: CD45RA-negative fraction. These receptors all come from a man younger than 40 in good health.

This rearrangement joins TRBV18 to TRBJ1-5; D remains unclear. V lost 3 bases and J 5 bases, leaving 8 bases between the germline ends. The CDR3 has 13 residues. Germline V gives CDR1 KGHSH, CDR2 LQKENI. The chain's CDR3 is CASSPTVDQPQHF. In DNA, the CDR3 is TGTGCCAGCTCACCTACCGTGGATCAGCCCCAGCATTTT.

The chain uses TRBV18 and TRBJ1-5; the D is unclear. Germline V gene data show CDR1 as KGHSH and CDR2 as LQKENI. The CDR3 runs 14 residues. The V and J ends lost 1 base and 7 bases respectively, with 11 bases between them. The CDR3 nucleotides read TGTGCCAGCTCACCACAACGGGAGCGGCAGCCCCAGCATTTT. Translated, it gives CASSPQRERQPQHF.

The rearrangement uses TRBV2 and TRBJ2-5; D perhaps matches TRBD1 (5 bases). V was clipped by 5 bases and J by 5 bases, with 15 bases between them. The CDR3 is made up of 14 amino acids. CDR1 and CDR2 from the germline V gene are SNHLY and FYNNEI. The CDR3 nucleotides read TGTGCCAGCAGTAAAACAGGTTTTGGGGAGACCCAGTACTTC. Protein sequence: CASSKTGFGETQYF.

V is TRBV11-2 and J is TRBJ2-1; tentatively, D is TRBD1 or TRBD2 (5 bases each). V was cut by 5 bases and J by 7 bases, with 15 bases left in between. The CDR3 has 14 residues. Germline-derived CDR1 and CDR2 are SGHAT and FQNNGV. The CDR3 spells CASSPGSTVNEQFF. The CDR3 DNA is TGTGCCAGCAGCCCGGGGTCGACAGTGAATGAGCAGTTCTTC.

Comments on this clone: Different DNA sequences within this sample yield the same CDR3. J is TRBJ1-1 and V is TRBV9; weak D call: TRBD1 (5 bases). The V and J ends lost 0 bases and 1 base respectively, with 13 bases between them. The V gene's germline CDR1 is SGDLS and CDR2 YYNGEE. The CDR3 consists of 16 residues. The CDR3 coding sequence is TGTGCCAGCAGCGTAGGAGGGGCGCGGGGGAACACTGAAGCTTTCTTT. Protein product: CASSVGGARGNTEAFF.

This clone was seen more than once but under ten times. This chain links TRBV9 with TRBJ2-7, with unresolved D. Germline V lookup: CDR1 SGDLS, CDR2 YYNGEE. The CDR3 spans 13 residues. The V end lost 0 bases, the J end lost 5 bases, and 9 bases lay between the germline ends. CDR3 coding DNA: TGTGCCAGCAGCGTAGAGGGTAGCAACGAGCAGTACTTC. Translation gives CASSVEGSNEQYF.

The V gene is TRBV7-2, the J gene TRBJ2-7, with a weak D call TRBD1 (6 bases). CDR1 SGHTA and CDR2 FQGNSA come from the germline V gene. The ends were cut back, 5 bases at V and 6 bases at J, with 14 bases in the middle. This CDR3 spans 13 amino acids. DNA of the CDR3: TGTGCCAGCAGCCAAGGGGGTAAGGGCGAGCAGTACTTC. Its translation is CASSQGGKGEQYF.

The CDR3 bases are TGCGCCAGCAGCCACCCGACAGGGGGAACTCCCTACGAGCAGTACTTC. Residues: CASSHPTGGTPYEQYF. The chain links TRBV4-1 to TRBJ2-7; 9 nucleotides line up with TRBD1. Germline CDR1 and CDR2: MGHRA and YSYEKL. Trimming cost V 3 bases and J 2 bases; bases outside gene matches: 8. The CDR3 consists of 16 residues.

The chain combines TRBV18 with TRBJ2-5; D gene ambiguous. The V gene lost 0 bases and the J gene lost 4 bases, with 9 bases spanning the gap. This CDR3 spans 14 amino acids. In germline, CDR1 is KGHSH, CDR2 LQKENI. The CDR3 region has the DNA TGTGCCAGCTCACCACCGGCGAGACTAGAGACCCAGTACTTC. This sequence encodes CASSPPARLETQYF. The full variable domain, completed using reference TRBV18 and TRBJ2-5, is NAGVMQNPRHLVRRRGQEARLRCSPMKGHSHVYWYRQLPEEGLKFMVYLQKENIIDESGMPKERFSAEFPKEGPSILRIQQVVRGDSAAYFCASSPPARLETQYFGPGTRLLVL.

This clone was detected once. The chain employs TRBV9 and TRBJ2-5, with TRBD2 matching 12 bases. CDR1 is SGDLS and CDR2 is YYNGEE in the germline V gene. The CDR3 is 16 residues long. V shed 0 bases, J shed 3 bases, and the junction held 3 bases outside the gene matches. CDR3 in amino acids: CASSVGASGREETQYF. The DNA for the CDR3 is TGTGCCAGCAGCGTAGGAGCTAGCGGGAGGGAAGAGACCCAGTACTTC.

The chain recombines TRBV7-2 with TRBJ2-2; 7 bases line up with TRBD1. The germline gives CDR1 SGHTA, CDR2 FQGNSA. Trimming took 3 bases from V and 0 from J; bases not matched to a gene: 7. The CDR3 runs 17 residues. CDR3 protein: CASSFRGQTPNTGELFF. The CDR3 bases are TGTGCCAGCAGCTTCAGGGGACAGACCCCGAACACCGGGGAGCTGTTTTTT.

In DNA, the CDR3 is TGCGCCAGCAGCTTGGCTAGCGGGGGCTCCTACAATGAGCAGTTCTTC. Translated: CASSLASGGSYNEQFF. The chain joins TRBV5-1 to TRBJ2-1, with 10 bases identical to TRBD2. V lost 0 bases to trimming and J lost 0 bases; unmatched junction nucleotides: 0. Germline V lookup: CDR1 SGHRS, CDR2 YFSETQ. The CDR3 is 16 residues long.

V and J are TRBV6-1 and TRBJ1-5; D unresolved. CDR1 MNHNS and CDR2 SASEGT come from the germline V gene. This CDR3 spans 14 amino acids. Trimming removed 3 bases from V and 10 bases from J, with 16 bases in between. CDR3 bases: TGTGCCAGCAGTGATCACCCCGGCTCAGGTCCCCAGCATTTT. Translating it yields CASSDHPGSGPQHF.